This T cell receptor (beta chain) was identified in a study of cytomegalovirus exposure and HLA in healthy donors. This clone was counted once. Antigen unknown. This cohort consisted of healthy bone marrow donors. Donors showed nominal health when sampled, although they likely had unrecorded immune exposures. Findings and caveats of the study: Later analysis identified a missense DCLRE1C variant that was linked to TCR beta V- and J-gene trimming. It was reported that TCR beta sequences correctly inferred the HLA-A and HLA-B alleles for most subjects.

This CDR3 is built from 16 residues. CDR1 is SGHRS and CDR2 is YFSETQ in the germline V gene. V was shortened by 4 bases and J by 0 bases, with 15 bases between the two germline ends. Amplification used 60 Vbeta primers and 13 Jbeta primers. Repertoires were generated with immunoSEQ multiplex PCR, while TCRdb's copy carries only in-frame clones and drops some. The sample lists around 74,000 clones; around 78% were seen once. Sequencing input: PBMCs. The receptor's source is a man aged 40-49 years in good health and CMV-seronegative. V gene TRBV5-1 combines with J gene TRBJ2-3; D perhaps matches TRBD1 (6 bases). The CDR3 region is CASSPVNRASTDTQYF. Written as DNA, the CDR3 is TGCGCCAGCAGCCCGGTAAACAGGGCTAGCACAGATACGCAGTATTTT.